Shown below are 7 T cell receptor beta chains from a single sample sequenced in a study of OX40 agonist ivuxolimab in advanced cancers. Only in-frame clones appear in the TCRdb table, and some are missing; sequencing was by immunoSEQ multiplex PCR. The sample has roughly 80,000 clones; 85% are singletons. Source: CD4+ or CD8+ T cells sorted from blood, taken in a trial of the OX40 agonist ivuxolimab. The receptors stem from an adult with an advanced solid tumor such as melanoma, head and neck, liver or kidney cancer.

The J gene is TRBJ1-2, the V gene TRBV2; D is perhaps TRBD1 (5 bases). The CDR3 consists of 13 residues. Between the trimmed V and J ends, which lost 6 bases and 4 bases, there was a span of 12 bases. The germline V gene encodes CDR1 SNHLY and CDR2 FYNNEI. DNA for the CDR3: TGTGCCAGCAGGAGGGACGCGACCTATGGCTACACCTTC. Protein: CASRRDATYGYTF.

The chain joins TRBV7-9 to TRBJ2-2, with D perhaps matching TRBD1 or TRBD2 (5 bases each). In germline, CDR1 is SEHNR, CDR2 FQNEAQ (reference sequence). This CDR3 is 15 amino acids long. Trimming stripped 0 bases from V and 7 bases from J, with 12 bases between. CDR3 protein: CASSLAPGQGGELFF. For the CDR3, the DNA is TGTGCCAGCAGCTTAGCTCCGGGGCAAGGCGGGGAGCTGTTTTTT.

The genes are TRBV7-2 and TRBJ1-5, with 9 bases matching TRBD1. Losses at the gene ends were 4 bases for V and 6 bases for J; bases not matched to a gene: 4. Germline lookup yields CDR1 SGHTA and CDR2 FQGNSA. The CDR3 covers 14 residues. This CDR3 reads CASSSTGGRQPQHF. The CDR3 DNA is TGTGCCAGCAGCTCTACAGGGGGCCGTCAGCCCCAGCATTTT.

The chain couples TRBV6-4 to TRBJ2-3, with TRBD1 as a possible D gene (6 bases). Trimming left V 3 bases short and J 3 bases short, with 10 bases between. Germline CDR1 reads MRHNA; CDR2 reads SNTAGT. The CDR3 sequence is 14 residues long. This chain's CDR3 is CASSEGAETDTQYF. The CDR3 DNA reads as TGTGCCAGCAGTGAGGGGGCAGAAACAGATACGCAGTATTTT.

A few counts support this clone. The chain is built from TRBV6-6 and TRBJ2-3, with 8 nucleotides matching TRBD2. This CDR3 has 15 residues. Losses at the gene ends were 6 bases for V and 0 bases for J; bases not matched to a gene: 5. CDR1 is MNHNY, CDR2 SVGAGI, per germline (reference sequence). CDR3 nucleotide sequence: TGTGCCAGCAGCCGGACTAGCCAGAGCACAGATACGCAGTATTTT. It translates to CASSRTSQSTDTQYF.

The gene calls are TRBV5-1 and TRBJ1-2; 8 bases line up with TRBD1. V was clipped by 4 bases and J by 7 bases; unmatched bases: 9. CDR1 is SGHRS, CDR2 YFSETQ, per germline. The CDR3 loop spans 14 amino acids. The CDR3 DNA reads as TGCGCCAGCAGCGCCACCGGACAGGGTGGTGGCTACACCTTC. Encoded protein: CASSATGQGGGYTF.

The chain has TRBV9 and TRBJ2-7, with TRBD2 identical over 10 bases. V was clipped by 0 bases and J by 5 bases; unmatched bases: 8. The CDR3 runs to 16 residues. Germline V gene data show CDR1 as SGDLS and CDR2 as YYNGEE. The chain's CDR3 is CASSVAPSGGYHEQYF. CDR3 sequence (DNA): TGTGCCAGCAGCGTAGCCCCTAGCGGGGGATATCACGAGCAGTACTTC.